Listed below are T cell receptor beta chains from one sample, sequenced in a study of T cell changes during pregnancy in multiple sclerosis. The repertoire was sequenced with immunoSEQ multiplex PCR; TCRdb's copy has only in-frame clones and lacks some. The top ten clones hold 0.65% to 0.9% of a sample with some 60,000 clones, about 92% of them seen once. The specimen comprised peripheral blood, sampled in the first trimester of pregnancy. Receptors were obtained from a female donor with multiple sclerosis, enrolled in a pregnancy study. Both conserved end residues are part of each CDR3. The order of the fields is CDR3 length, D gene, clone size, V gene, J gene, CDR3 protein, CDR3 DNA. A D gene is named only where the DNA matches it firmly. Clone size, where shown, is once, few, many, or a class for clones that have expanded.

cdr3_length: 17
d_call: TRBD1
clone_size: -
v_call: TRBV6-4
j_call: TRBJ2-6
cdr3_aa: CASSDGTGGSGANVLTF
cdr3_nt: TGTGCCAGCAGTGACGGGACAGGGGGCTCTGGGGCCAACGTCCTGACTTTC

cdr3_length: 16
d_call: TRBD2
clone_size: once
v_call: TRBV6-5
j_call: TRBJ2-3
cdr3_aa: CASSYSKGLAGAQQYF
cdr3_nt: TGTGCCAGCAGTTACTCGAAGGGACTAGCGGGGGCCCAGCAGTATTTT

cdr3_length: 15
d_call: -
clone_size: few
v_call: TRBV2
j_call: TRBJ1-5
cdr3_aa: CASSEWGGFNQPQHF
cdr3_nt: TGTGCCAGCAGTGAATGGGGCGGATTCAATCAGCCCCAGCATTTT

cdr3_length: 14
d_call: -
clone_size: -
v_call: TRBV4-2
j_call: TRBJ2-5
cdr3_aa: CASSQGGSTETQYF
cdr3_nt: TGTGCCAGCAGCCAAGGCGGTTCCACGGAGACCCAGTACTTC

cdr3_length: 15
d_call: TRBD1
clone_size: -
v_call: TRBV19
j_call: TRBJ1-3
cdr3_aa: CASRPTGAPGNTIYF
cdr3_nt: TGTGCCAGTAGGCCTACAGGGGCTCCTGGAAACACCATATATTTT

cdr3_length: 17
d_call: TRBD2
clone_size: -
v_call: TRBV4-1
j_call: TRBJ2-5
cdr3_aa: CASSQLGSGGAAETQYF
cdr3_nt: TGCGCCAGCAGCCAATTAGGAAGCGGGGGGGCCGCGGAGACCCAGTACTTC

cdr3_length: 13
d_call: TRBD1
clone_size: -
v_call: TRBV27
j_call: TRBJ1-4
cdr3_aa: CASSTRTGEKLFF
cdr3_nt: TGTGCCAGCAGTACCAGGACAGGGGAAAAACTGTTTTTT

cdr3_length: 17
d_call: TRBD1
clone_size: -
v_call: TRBV5-3
j_call: TRBJ1-4
cdr3_aa: CARSLGTGKTKNEKLFF
cdr3_nt: TGTGCCAGAAGCTTAGGGACAGGGAAGACTAAAAATGAAAAACTGTTTTTT

cdr3_length: 13
d_call: TRBD1
clone_size: -
v_call: TRBV10-3
j_call: TRBJ1-2
cdr3_aa: CAIGTGFNYGYTF
cdr3_nt: TGTGCCATAGGGACAGGCTTTAACTATGGCTACACCTTC

cdr3_length: 15
d_call: -
clone_size: -
v_call: TRBV18
j_call: TRBJ2-1
cdr3_aa: CASSPGQLGPGEQFF
cdr3_nt: TGTGCCAGCTCTCCCGGCCAGCTGGGGCCCGGTGAGCAGTTCTTC

cdr3_length: 13
d_call: -
clone_size: -
v_call: TRBV25-1
j_call: TRBJ2-2
cdr3_aa: CASSAGRTGELFF
cdr3_nt: TGTGCCAGCAGTGCAGGGCGGACCGGGGAGCTGTTTTTT

cdr3_length: 16
d_call: TRBD1
clone_size: -
v_call: TRBV29-1
j_call: TRBJ1-5
cdr3_aa: CSVSKGGTGVNQPQHF
cdr3_nt: TGCAGCGTCTCAAAAGGCGGGACAGGGGTCAATCAGCCCCAGCATTTT

cdr3_length: 13
d_call: TRBD1
clone_size: -
v_call: TRBV19
j_call: TRBJ1-5
cdr3_aa: CASRGQGNQPQHF
cdr3_nt: TGTGCCAGTAGAGGACAGGGGAATCAGCCCCAGCATTTT

cdr3_length: 13
d_call: -
clone_size: -
v_call: TRBV18
j_call: TRBJ1-5
cdr3_aa: CASSQYSNQPQHF
cdr3_nt: TGTGCCAGCTCCCAGTATAGCAATCAGCCCCAGCATTTT

cdr3_length: 14
d_call: TRBD2
clone_size: -
v_call: TRBV9
j_call: TRBJ2-3
cdr3_aa: CASSLGTTTDTQYF
cdr3_nt: TGTGCCAGCAGCCTCGGGACTACCACAGATACGCAGTATTTT

cdr3_length: 18
d_call: -
clone_size: once
v_call: TRBV11-2
j_call: TRBJ2-5
cdr3_aa: CASSFFTTAMGPQETQYF
cdr3_nt: TGTGCCAGCAGCTTCTTCACGACAGCCATGGGGCCACAAGAGACCCAGTACTTC

cdr3_length: 15
d_call: -
clone_size: -
v_call: TRBV30
j_call: TRBJ1-6
cdr3_aa: CAWSKTQLDNSPLHF
cdr3_nt: TGTGCCTGGAGTAAAACCCAACTCGATAATTCACCCCTCCACTTT

cdr3_length: 14
d_call: -
clone_size: -
v_call: TRBV6-1
j_call: TRBJ2-3
cdr3_aa: CASSERIATDTQYF
cdr3_nt: TGTGCCAGCAGTGAAAGGATAGCTACAGATACGCAGTATTTT

cdr3_length: 15
d_call: -
clone_size: -
v_call: TRBV4-3
j_call: TRBJ1-1
cdr3_aa: CASRGNYRSGTEAFF
cdr3_nt: TGCGCCAGCAGAGGAAATTACAGGTCCGGCACTGAAGCTTTCTTT

cdr3_length: 17
d_call: TRBD2
clone_size: -
v_call: TRBV10-3
j_call: TRBJ2-3
cdr3_aa: CAIRLPPLAGVTDTQYF
cdr3_nt: TGTGCCATCAGATTGCCGCCTCTAGCGGGAGTCACAGATACGCAGTATTTT

cdr3_length: 13
d_call: -
clone_size: -
v_call: TRBV6-5
j_call: TRBJ1-2
cdr3_aa: CASSYTGSRGYTF
cdr3_nt: TGTGCCAGCAGCTATACCGGGTCTAGGGGCTACACCTTC

cdr3_length: 15
d_call: TRBD2
clone_size: -
v_call: TRBV14
j_call: TRBJ2-1
cdr3_aa: CASSRGGRGLHEQFF
cdr3_nt: TGTGCCAGCAGCCGCGGGGGTAGGGGTCTCCATGAGCAGTTCTTC